The T cell receptor (beta chain) under discussion was sequenced for a study of cytomegalovirus exposure and HLA in healthy donors. Study results and limitations: In a later analysis, V- and J-gene trimming of beta chains associated with a DCLRE1C missense variant, replicated independently. Some TCR beta chains (roughly 160 of them) were listed as cytomegalovirus-associated.

The length of the CDR3 is 15 residues. Trimming at V came to 2 bases and at J to 2 bases, leaving 3 bases not matched to a gene. Germline V lookup: CDR1 SGHRS, CDR2 YFSETQ. PCR was performed using 60 Vbeta and 13 Jbeta primers. Method: immunoSEQ multiplex PCR; TCRdb's copy keeps in-frame clones and lacks some. The table includes about 87,000 clones, roughly 72% detected once. About this clone: The antigen is undetermined.

Sequenced: PBMCs. The receptor's source is a man younger than 40 in good health and CMV-seropositive. This chain uses TRBV5-1 with TRBJ2-7; 11 nucleotides match TRBD1. CDR3 amino acids: CASSLTDRGPYEQYF. The DNA of the CDR3 is TGCGCCAGCAGCTTAACGGACAGGGGGCCCTACGAGCAGTACTTC.